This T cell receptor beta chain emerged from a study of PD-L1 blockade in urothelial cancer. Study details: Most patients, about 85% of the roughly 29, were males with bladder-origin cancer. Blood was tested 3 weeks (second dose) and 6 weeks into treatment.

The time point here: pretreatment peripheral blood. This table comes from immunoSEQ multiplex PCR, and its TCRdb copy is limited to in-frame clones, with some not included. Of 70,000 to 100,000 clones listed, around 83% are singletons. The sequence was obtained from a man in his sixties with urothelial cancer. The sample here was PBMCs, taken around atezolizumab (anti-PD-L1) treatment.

CDR3 DNA sequence: TGTGCCAGCAGTGACCCTAGCGGGGGGGCCCGGGAGACCCAGTACTTC. It encodes CASSDPSGGARETQYF. The rearrangement joins TRBV2 to TRBJ2-5; 12 bases align to TRBD2. CDR1 and CDR2 from the germline V gene are SNHLY and FYNNEI. This CDR3 is built from 16 residues. Losses at the gene ends were 3 bases for V and 5 bases for J; bases not matched to a gene: 7.